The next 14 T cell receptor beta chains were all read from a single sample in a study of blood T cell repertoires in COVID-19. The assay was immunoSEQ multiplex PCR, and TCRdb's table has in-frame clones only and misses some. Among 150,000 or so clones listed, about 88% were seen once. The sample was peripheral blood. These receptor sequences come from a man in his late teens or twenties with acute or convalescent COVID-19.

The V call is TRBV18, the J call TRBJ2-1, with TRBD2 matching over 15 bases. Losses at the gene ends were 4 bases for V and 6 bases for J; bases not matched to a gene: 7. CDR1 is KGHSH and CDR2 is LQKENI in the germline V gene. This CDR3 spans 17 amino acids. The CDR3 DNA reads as TGTGCCAGCTCACGGACTAGCGGGGGGGCCGTCGCCAATGAGCAGTTCTTC. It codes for CASSRTSGGAVANEQFF.

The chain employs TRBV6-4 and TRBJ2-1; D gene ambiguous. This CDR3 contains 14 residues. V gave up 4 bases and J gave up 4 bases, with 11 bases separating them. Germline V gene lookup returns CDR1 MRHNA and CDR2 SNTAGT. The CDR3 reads CASSVTLGYNEQFF. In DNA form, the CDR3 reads TGTGCCAGCAGTGTGACTCTGGGTTACAATGAGCAGTTCTTC.

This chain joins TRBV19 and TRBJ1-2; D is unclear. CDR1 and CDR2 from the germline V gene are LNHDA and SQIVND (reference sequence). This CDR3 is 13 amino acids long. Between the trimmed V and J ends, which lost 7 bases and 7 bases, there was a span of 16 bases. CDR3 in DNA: TGTGCCAGTATCGACGCCGGAGGGTTTGGCTACACCTTC. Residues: CASIDAGGFGYTF.

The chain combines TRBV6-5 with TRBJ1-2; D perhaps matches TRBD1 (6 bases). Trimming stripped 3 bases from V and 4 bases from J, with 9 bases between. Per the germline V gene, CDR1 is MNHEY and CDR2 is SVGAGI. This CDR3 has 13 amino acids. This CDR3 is CASSYPRGYGYTF. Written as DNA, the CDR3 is TGTGCCAGCAGTTATCCCAGGGGCTATGGCTACACCTTC.

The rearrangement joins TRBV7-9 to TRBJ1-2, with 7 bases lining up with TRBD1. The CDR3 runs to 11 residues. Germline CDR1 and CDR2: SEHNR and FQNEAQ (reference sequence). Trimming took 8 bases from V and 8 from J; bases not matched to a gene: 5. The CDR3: CASLGGRGYTF. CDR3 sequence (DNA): TGTGCCAGCTTAGGGGGCCGGGGCTACACCTTC. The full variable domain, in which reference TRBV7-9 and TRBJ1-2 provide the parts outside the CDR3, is DTGVSQNPRHKITKRGQNVTFRCDPISEHNRLYWYRQTLGQGPEFLTYFQNEAQLEKSRLLSDRFSAERPKGSFSTLEIQRTEQGDSAMYLCASLGGRGYTFGSGTRLTVV.

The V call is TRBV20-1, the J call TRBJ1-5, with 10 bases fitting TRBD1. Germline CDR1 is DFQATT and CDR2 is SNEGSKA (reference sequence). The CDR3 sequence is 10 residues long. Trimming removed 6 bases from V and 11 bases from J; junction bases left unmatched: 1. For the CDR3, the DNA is TGCAGTGCAGGACAGGGGGCCCAGCATTTT. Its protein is CSAGQGAQHF.

CDR3 loop: CASSKGPGTGHYNEQFF. In DNA, the CDR3 is TGTGCCAGTAGTAAGGGCCCCGGGACAGGGCACTACAATGAGCAGTTCTTC. The chain links TRBV19 to TRBJ2-1; 9 nucleotides line up with TRBD1. The V and J ends lost 4 bases and 3 bases, in that order; junction bases with no gene match: 10. CDR1 is LNHDA and CDR2 is SQIVND in the germline V gene (reference sequence). The CDR3 is 17 residues long.

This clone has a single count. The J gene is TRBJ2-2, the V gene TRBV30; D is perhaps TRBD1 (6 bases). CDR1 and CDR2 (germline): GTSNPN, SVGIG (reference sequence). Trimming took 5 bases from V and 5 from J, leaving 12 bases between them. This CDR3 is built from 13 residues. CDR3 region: CAWVGQQTGELFF. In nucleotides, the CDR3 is TGTGCCTGGGTGGGACAACAGACCGGGGAGCTGTTTTTT.

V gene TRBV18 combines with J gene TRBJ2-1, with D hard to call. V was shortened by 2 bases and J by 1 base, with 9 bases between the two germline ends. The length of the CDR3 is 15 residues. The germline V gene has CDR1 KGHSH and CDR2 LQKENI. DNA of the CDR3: TGTGCCAGCTCACCAGTAGCCGGGTCCTACAATGAGCAGTTCTTC. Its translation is CASSPVAGSYNEQFF.

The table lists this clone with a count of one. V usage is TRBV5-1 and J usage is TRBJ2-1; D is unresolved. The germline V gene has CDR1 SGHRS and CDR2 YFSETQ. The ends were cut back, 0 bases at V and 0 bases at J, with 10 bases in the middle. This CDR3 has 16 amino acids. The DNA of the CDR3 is TGCGCCAGCAGCTTGGGGCTCTCTAGCTCCTACAATGAGCAGTTCTTC. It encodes CASSLGLSSSYNEQFF. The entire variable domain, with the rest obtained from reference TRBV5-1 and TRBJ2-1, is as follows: KAGVTQTPRYLIKTRGQQVTLSCSPISGHRSVSWYQQTPGQGLQFLFEYFSETQRNKGNFPGRFSGRQFSNSRSEMNVSTLELGDSALYLCASSLGLSSSYNEQFFGPGTRLTVL.

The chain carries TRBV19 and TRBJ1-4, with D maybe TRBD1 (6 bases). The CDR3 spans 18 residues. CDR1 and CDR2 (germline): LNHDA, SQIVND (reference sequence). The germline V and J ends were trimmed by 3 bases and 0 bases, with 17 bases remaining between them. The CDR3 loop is CASSIPGGGLATNEKLFF. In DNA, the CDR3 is TGTGCCAGTAGTATCCCTGGGGGGGGCCTCGCAACTAATGAAAAACTGTTTTTT.

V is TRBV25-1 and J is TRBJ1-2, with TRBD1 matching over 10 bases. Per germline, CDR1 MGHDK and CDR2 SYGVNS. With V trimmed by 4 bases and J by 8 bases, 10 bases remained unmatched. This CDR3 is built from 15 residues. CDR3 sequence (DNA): TGTGCCAGCAGTGGACGCCGGGACAGGGGACGGGGCTACACCTTC. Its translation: CASSGRRDRGRGYTF.

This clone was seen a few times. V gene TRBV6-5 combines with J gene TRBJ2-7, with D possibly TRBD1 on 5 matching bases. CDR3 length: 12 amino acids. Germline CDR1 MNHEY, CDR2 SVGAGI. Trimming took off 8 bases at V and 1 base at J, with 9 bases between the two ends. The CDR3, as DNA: TGTGCCAGCTACGGACATTCCTACGAGCAGTACTTC. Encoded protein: CASYGHSYEQYF.

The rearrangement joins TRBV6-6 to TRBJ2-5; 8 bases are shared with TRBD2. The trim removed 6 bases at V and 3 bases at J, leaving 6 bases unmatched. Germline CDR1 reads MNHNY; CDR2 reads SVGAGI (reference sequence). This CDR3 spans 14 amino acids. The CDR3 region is CASSSGTRKETQYF. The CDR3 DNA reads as TGTGCCAGCAGCTCCGGGACTAGAAAAGAGACCCAGTACTTC.